One and the same sample provided the 21 T cell receptor beta chains below, sequenced in a study of T-cell reconstitution after alpha-beta-depleted transplantation in children. TCRbeta library preparation incorporated unique molecular identifiers. Each CDR3 protein gets one entry after TCRdb re-called the PCR reads with MiXCR. The repertoire holds some 500,000 distinct CDR3 sequences, with approximately 29% as singletons. Sequenced material: PBMCs from the stem cell graft donor, taken from the stem cell graft. These TCRs come from a human donor who donated a stem cell graft to a child with aplastic anemia.

This chain joins TRBV12-3 or TRBV12-4 and TRBJ2-3, with 8 nucleotides matching TRBD2. The ends lost 2 bases at V and 2 bases at J; junction bases unmatched: 6. The CDR3 is 16 residues long. CDR3 loop: CASSLFGGRNTDTQYF. DNA for the CDR3: TGTGCCAGCAGTTTATTTGGCGGGAGGAACACAGATACGCAGTATTTT.

The V gene is TRBV29-1, the J gene TRBJ2-3; weak D call: TRBD2 (6 bases). Looked up from germline, CDR1 is SQVTM and CDR2 is ANQGSEA. The CDR3 runs 13 residues. V was cut by 4 bases and J by 6 bases, with 14 bases left in between. CDR3 region: CSVVTGAMDTQYF. The CDR3 bases are TGCAGCGTTGTGACGGGAGCCATGGATACGCAGTATTTT.

This chain connects TRBV19 to TRBJ1-2, with D perhaps TRBD1 (5 bases). CDR1 and CDR2 (germline): LNHDA, SQIVND (reference sequence). V lost 5 bases and J 8 bases, leaving 18 bases between the germline ends. The CDR3 runs 14 residues. CDR3 DNA: TGTGCCAGTAGTCCCCGGGACTTGGGAGAGGGCTACACCTTC. Translated, it gives CASSPRDLGEGYTF.

The genes are TRBV6-2 or TRBV6-3 and TRBJ2-1, with D tentatively TRBD2 (5 bases). This CDR3 contains 14 residues. The V end was cut by 6 bases, the J end by 10 bases, with 19 bases between. CDR1 is MNHEY and CDR2 is SVGEGT in the germline V gene. The CDR3 protein is CASSRSLRDGEQFF. In DNA form, the CDR3 reads TGTGCCAGCAGCCGGAGTCTGAGGGATGGGGAGCAGTTCTTC.

The sample holds one count of this clonotype. The gene calls are TRBV12-3 or TRBV12-4 and TRBJ2-4; TRBD2 aligns across 13 bases. The CDR3 sequence is 18 residues long. J was trimmed by 2 bases and V by 6 bases; bases with no gene match: 10. CDR3 bases: TGTGCCAGCAGCTCCAGGACTAGCGGGAGTCTGACCAAAAACATTCAGTACTTC. It codes for CASSSRTSGSLTKNIQYF.

The chain recombines TRBV7-2 with TRBJ2-3; D call uncertain. Germline-derived CDR1 and CDR2 are SGHTA and FQGNSA. Deletions cut 5 bases from V and 4 bases from J, with 10 bases between. The CDR3 has 13 amino acids. The CDR3: CASSPGLADTQYF. The DNA of the CDR3 is TGTGCCAGCAGCCCCGGATTGGCAGATACGCAGTATTTT.

The chain carries TRBV11-3 and TRBJ2-1; maybe TRBD1 (5 bases). Between the trimmed V and J ends, which lost 0 bases and 9 bases, there was a span of 15 bases. The germline CDR1 and CDR2 sequences are SGHNT and YENEEA. The CDR3 totals 15 residues. This CDR3 reads CASSLDLNQGSEQFF. As DNA, the CDR3 is TGTGCCAGCAGCTTAGATCTAAATCAGGGCAGTGAGCAGTTCTTC.

The chain recombines TRBV19 with TRBJ1-1, with TRBD1 identical over 9 bases. Trimming removed 7 bases from V and 5 bases from J; junction bases left unmatched: 8. This CDR3 is 14 amino acids long. In germline, CDR1 is LNHDA, CDR2 SQIVND (reference sequence). Here the CDR3 DNA reads TGTGCCAGTACCACCAGGACAGGGGATACTGAAGCTTTCTTT. Protein product: CASTTRTGDTEAFF.

The chain joins TRBV29-1 to TRBJ1-2; 9 bases line up with TRBD1. Germline V lookup: CDR1 SQVTM, CDR2 ANQGSEA. The CDR3 has 14 residues. Trimming removed 4 bases from V and 3 bases from J; junction bases left unmatched: 6. The CDR3, as DNA: TGCAGCGTTGGGGGGACAGGGTCTTACTATGGCTACACCTTC. Translated: CSVGGTGSYYGYTF.

This clonotype was picked up a small number of times. CDR3 bases: TGTGCCAGCAGCGAGTACCACGCGAACACCGGGGAGCTGTTTTTT. Translated: CASSEYHANTGELFF. The chain has TRBV9 and TRBJ2-2; D is unresolved. Germline CDR1 reads SGDLS; CDR2 reads YYNGEE. Deletions cut 3 bases from V and 0 bases from J, with 9 bases between. This CDR3 has 15 residues.

V usage is TRBV2 and J usage is TRBJ2-2; 7 bases align to TRBD1. V lost 4 bases to trimming and J lost 5 bases; unmatched junction nucleotides: 1. The CDR3 has 13 residues. CDR1 is SNHLY and CDR2 is FYNNEI in the germline V gene. CDR3 residues: CASSGQGTGELFF. Written as DNA, the CDR3 is TGTGCCAGCAGTGGACAGGGTACCGGGGAGCTGTTTTTT.

The chain recombines TRBV7-2 with TRBJ1-2, with a possible D match to TRBD1 (6 bases). The V and J ends lost 5 bases and 3 bases respectively, with 16 bases between them. The CDR3 covers 15 residues. From germline, CDR1 is SGHTA and CDR2 FQGNSA. CDR3 in amino acids: CASSLPRGGHYGYTF. The CDR3 DNA reads as TGTGCCAGCAGCCTACCCCGGGGGGGCCACTATGGCTACACCTTC.

This chain uses TRBV12-3 or TRBV12-4 with TRBJ1-2; the D gene is possibly TRBD1 (5 bases). There are 15 residues in the CDR3. V lost 5 bases to trimming and J lost 3 bases, with 16 bases between them. This CDR3 reads CASSARGNTHYGYTF. The CDR3 DNA reads TGTGCCAGCAGTGCCCGGGGGAATACCCACTATGGCTACACCTTC.

As regards this clonotype: One end of the junction does not line up with germline, which may come from a read error. The chain is built from TRBV29-1 and TRBJ1-2, with 10 bases that match TRBD1. The V gene's germline CDR1 is SQVTM and CDR2 ANQGSEA. This CDR3 has 14 residues. CDR3 nucleotides: TGCAGCGTGCGACAGGGGGCGCCGAACTATGGCTACACCTTT. Protein: CSVRQGAPNYGYTF. The variable domain in full, completed from reference TRBV29-1 and TRBJ1-2, reads SAVISQKPSRDICQRGTSLTIQCQVDSQVTMMFWYRQQPGQSLTLIATANQGSEATYESGFVIDKFPISRPNLTFSTLTVSNMSPEDSSIYLCSVRQGAPNYGYTFGSGTRLTVV.

The J gene is TRBJ2-3, the V gene TRBV4-3, with 10 bases aligning to TRBD1. The junction had 4 bases not matched to a gene; V was cut back by 5 bases and J by 2 bases. The germline gives CDR1 LGHNA, CDR2 YSLEER. This CDR3 contains 15 residues. CDR3 protein: CASSGGQGFTDTQYF. CDR3 bases: TGCGCCAGCAGCGGGGGACAGGGGTTCACAGATACGCAGTATTTT.

This clonotype has just a few counts. The rearrangement joins TRBV29-1 to TRBJ1-1; TRBD1 aligns across 7 bases. Germline values: CDR1 SQVTM, CDR2 ANQGSEA. The CDR3 has 13 amino acids. With V trimmed by 6 bases and J by 5 bases, 9 bases remained unmatched. The CDR3 here is CSVTSGQVTEAFF. The CDR3 bases are TGCAGCGTGACTTCCGGACAGGTGACTGAAGCTTTCTTT.

The V call is TRBV19, the J call TRBJ2-1; TRBD2 is a possible D gene (6 bases). This CDR3 has 19 amino acids. Deletions cut 9 bases from V and 9 bases from J, with 36 bases between. Germline V lookup: CDR1 LNHDA, CDR2 SQIVND (reference sequence). CDR3 sequence reads: CASDLTQMEGQSTPGEQFF. DNA for the CDR3: TGTGCCAGCGACCTCACCCAAATGGAGGGCCAATCGACCCCCGGTGAGCAGTTCTTC.

On this clonotype: The junction does not match germline at one end; this may be a read error. The chain combines TRBV5-4 with TRBJ2-1; 9 nucleotides align to TRBD2. Germline loops: CDR1 SGHNT, CDR2 YYREEE (reference sequence). This CDR3 has 17 residues. This CDR3 reads CAISLGLAGSSYNEQFF. The CDR3 DNA is TGTGCCATCAGCTTGGGGCTAGCGGGAAGCTCCTACAATGAGCAGTTCTTC.

The genes are TRBV25-1 and TRBJ1-5; D is undetermined. The CDR3 runs to 18 residues. Trimming shortened V by 5 bases and J by 4 bases, and 24 bases separated the two germline ends. Germline CDR1 is MGHDK and CDR2 is SYGVNS. CDR3 in amino acids: CASSSVTHRGIWNQPQHF. The CDR3 DNA reads TGTGCCAGCAGTTCAGTAACTCATCGGGGAATTTGGAATCAGCCCCAGCATTTT.

This clonotype has a handful of counts. The chain employs TRBV2 and TRBJ2-3, with no clear D. The length of the CDR3 is 14 residues. Germline V gives CDR1 SNHLY, CDR2 FYNNEI. Trimming left V 4 bases short and J 5 bases short, with 13 bases between. The CDR3 here is CASSGLTSRDTQYF. The DNA for the CDR3 is TGTGCCAGCAGTGGACTGACCTCTAGAGATACGCAGTATTTT.

At least ten counts were recorded for this clonotype. This sequence joins TRBV20-1 and TRBJ2-5, with 11 positions matching TRBD2. This CDR3 region has 13 residues. Germline CDR1 reads DFQATT; CDR2 reads SNEGSKA (reference sequence). The J segment lost 9 bases and the V segment lost 3 bases, leaving 6 bases of the junction unmatched. Here the CDR3 reads CSASSGRARAQYF. For the CDR3, the DNA is TGCAGTGCTAGTAGCGGGAGGGCCCGGGCCCAGTACTTC.